This T cell receptor (beta chain) was retrieved from a study of cytomegalovirus exposure and HLA in healthy donors. Findings and limits, study-wide: As a later analysis revealed, the rate of TCR association differed by HLA locus, with DRB1 most and HLA-C fewest. A later analysis found most CMV-associated TCR beta chains apparently HLA-restricted.

With 60 Vbeta and 13 Jbeta primers, the PCR was carried out. Here immunoSEQ multiplex PCR was the method, and the copy in TCRdb shows in-frame clones only, minus some. Of approximately 190,000 clones detected, approximately 80% appear once; the ten largest clones hold about 3%. Turning to this clone: Its antigen remains unidentified.

Germline loops: CDR1 SNHLY, CDR2 FYNNEI. V was pared by 6 bases and J by 2 bases, with 9 bases between. The CDR3 contains 13 residues. The sequenced sample was PBMCs. The V gene is TRBV2, the J gene TRBJ2-3; D unresolved. The sequence came from a man aged 40-49 years in good health and CMV-seropositive. CDR3 in DNA: TGTGCCAGCAGCCCCCGGTTCACAGATACGCAGTATTTT. Encoded protein: CASSPRFTDTQYF.